This paragraph reports one T cell receptor beta chain. Its antigen is unidentified. The missing CDR3 end, 3 residues past where the read stops, is filled in from the germline J gene. Trimming pared 7 bases from V and 4 bases from J, leaving 19 bases between. The germline CDR1 and CDR2 sequences are LNHDA and SQIVND (reference sequence). The CDR3 runs to 15 residues. These data come from a study of T cell clonality in common variable immunodeficiency. Produced via immunoSEQ multiplex PCR; TCRdb's table is partial and in-frame only. Recorded here are approximately 30,000 clones, none singletons. Study results and caveats: Shared TCRbeta clones were fewer between CVID subjects than controls. Links between repertoire features and CVID complications were heterogeneity-limited. Common variable immunodeficiency TCR beta sequences reportedly had fewer deletions and N-nucleotide insertions.

Specimen: peripheral blood mononuclear cells. The chain employs TRBV19 and TRBJ1-2, with D possibly matching TRBD1 (6 bases). This clonotype was obtained from a human donor with common variable immunodeficiency. This chain's CDR3 is CASTERRGRTYGYTF. CDR3 DNA, as far as it was read: TGTGCCAGTACCGAACGGAGGGGGAGGACCTATGGC.